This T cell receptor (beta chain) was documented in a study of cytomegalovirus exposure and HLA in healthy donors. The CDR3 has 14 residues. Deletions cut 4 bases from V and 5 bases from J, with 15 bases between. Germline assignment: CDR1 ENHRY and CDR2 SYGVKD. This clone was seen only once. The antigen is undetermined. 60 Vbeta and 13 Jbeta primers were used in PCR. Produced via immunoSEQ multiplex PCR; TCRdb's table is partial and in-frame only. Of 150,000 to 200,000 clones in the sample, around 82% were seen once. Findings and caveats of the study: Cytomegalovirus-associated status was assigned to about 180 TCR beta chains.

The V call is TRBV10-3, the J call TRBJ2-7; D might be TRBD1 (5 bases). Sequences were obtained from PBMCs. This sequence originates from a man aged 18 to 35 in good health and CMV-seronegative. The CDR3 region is CAISGQSVPHEQYF. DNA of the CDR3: TGTGCCATCAGTGGACAGTCCGTCCCCCACGAGCAGTACTTC.